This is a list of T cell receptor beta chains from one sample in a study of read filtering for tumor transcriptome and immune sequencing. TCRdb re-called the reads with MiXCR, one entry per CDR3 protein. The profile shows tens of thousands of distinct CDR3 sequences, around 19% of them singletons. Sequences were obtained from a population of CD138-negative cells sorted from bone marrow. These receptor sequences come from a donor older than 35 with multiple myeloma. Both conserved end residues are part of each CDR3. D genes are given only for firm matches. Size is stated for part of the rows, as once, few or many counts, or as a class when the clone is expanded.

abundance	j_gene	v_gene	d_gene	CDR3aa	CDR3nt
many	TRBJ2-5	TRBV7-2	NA	CASSARVLETQYF	TGTGCCAGCAGCGCCAGGGTTTTGGAGACCCAGTACTTC
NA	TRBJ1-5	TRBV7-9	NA	CASSLGVQGQPQHF	TGTGCCAGCAGCTTGGGGGTCCAGGGGCAGCCCCAGCATTTT
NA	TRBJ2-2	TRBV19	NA	CASSRGPSTGELFF	TGTGCCAGTAGCAGGGGCCCTAGCACCGGGGAGCTGTTTTTT
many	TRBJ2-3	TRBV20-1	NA	CSAPGQSTDTQYF	TGCAGTGCTCCGGGACAAAGCACAGATACGCAGTATTTT
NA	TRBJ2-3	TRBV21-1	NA	CASSKVQGADTQYF	TGTGCCAGCAGCAAAGTACAGGGGGCAGATACGCAGTATTTT
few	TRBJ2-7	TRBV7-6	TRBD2	CASSARKGLAGAVYEQYF	TGTGCCAGCAGCGCCCGCAAAGGACTAGCGGGAGCCGTCTACGAGCAGTACTTC
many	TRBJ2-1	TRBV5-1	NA	CASSMTGSAGEQFF	TGCGCCAGCAGTATGACCGGGAGTGCTGGTGAGCAGTTCTTC
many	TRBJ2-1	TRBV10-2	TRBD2	CASRPGLAGIKSSYNEQFF	TGCGCCAGCAGACCCGGACTAGCGGGAATAAAAAGCTCCTACAATGAGCAGTTCTTC
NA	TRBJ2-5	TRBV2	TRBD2	CASNERGFGETQYF	TGTGCCAGCAACGAGCGGGGATTCGGAGAGACCCAGTACTTC
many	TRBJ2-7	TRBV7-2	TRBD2	CASSPYPSGYPHEQYF	TGTGCCAGCAGCCCCTACCCTAGCGGATATCCACACGAGCAGTACTTC
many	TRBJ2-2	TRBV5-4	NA	CASSLGQSNTGELFF	TGTGCCAGCAGCTTAGGACAGTCGAACACCGGGGAGCTGTTTTTT
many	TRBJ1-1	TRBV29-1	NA	CSVWEVNTEAFF	TGCAGCGTTTGGGAAGTGAACACTGAAGCTTTCTTT
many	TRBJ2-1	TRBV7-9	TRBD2	CASRRPGLAGPSSYNEQFF	TGTGCCAGCAGGCGCCCGGGACTAGCGGGCCCGAGCTCCTACAATGAGCAGTTCTTC
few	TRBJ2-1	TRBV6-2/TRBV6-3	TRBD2	CASSYSPQTSASQDEQFF	TGTGCCAGCAGTTACTCGCCCCAGACTAGCGCCTCACAGGATGAGCAGTTCTTC
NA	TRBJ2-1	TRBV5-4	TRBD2	CASSSSTSGQYNEQFF	TGTGCCAGCAGTTCCTCGACTAGCGGGCAGTACAATGAGCAGTTCTTC
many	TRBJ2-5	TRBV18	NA	CASSPPSLPPQETQYF	TGTGCCAGCTCACCACCGTCGCTACCACCGCAAGAGACCCAGTACTTC
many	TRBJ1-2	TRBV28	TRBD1	CASTGTGEGYTF	TGTGCCAGCACCGGGACAGGGGAAGGCTACACCTTC
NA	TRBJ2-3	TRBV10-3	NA	CAISESPADTQYF	TGTGCCATCAGTGAGTCACCGGCAGATACGCAGTATTTT
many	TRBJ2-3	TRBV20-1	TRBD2	CSARPSGISTDTQYF	TGCAGTGCTAGGCCTAGCGGGATTAGCACAGATACGCAGTATTTT
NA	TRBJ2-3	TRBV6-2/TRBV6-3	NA	CASSYRSASYRDTQYF	TGTGCCAGCAGTTACAGGTCGGCCTCCTACCGAGATACGCAGTATTTT
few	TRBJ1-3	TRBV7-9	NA	CASSLTRTWGRSGNTIYF	TGTGCCAGCAGCTTAACCCGGACGTGGGGTCGCTCTGGAAACACCATATATTTT
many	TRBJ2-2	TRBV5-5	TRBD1	CASSSWDRGTTGELFF	TGTGCCAGCAGCTCGTGGGACAGAGGTACCACCGGGGAGCTGTTTTTT
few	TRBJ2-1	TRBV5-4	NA	CASSPQLEDEQFF	TGTGCCAGCAGCCCCCAATTGGAGGATGAGCAGTTCTTC
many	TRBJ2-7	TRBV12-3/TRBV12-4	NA	CASSPRGYEQYF	TGTGCCAGCAGTCCCAGGGGTTACGAGCAGTACTTC
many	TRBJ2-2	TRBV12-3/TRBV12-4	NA	CASSARRGGSGELFF	TGTGCCAGCAGTGCCCGACGGGGAGGCTCCGGGGAGCTGTTTTTT
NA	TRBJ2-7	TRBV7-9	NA	CASSSPSTYEQYF	TGTGCCAGCAGCTCCCCTAGCACCTACGAGCAGTACTTC
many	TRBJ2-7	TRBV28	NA	CASSSPVWAYEQYF	TGTGCCAGCAGTTCCCCCGTGTGGGCCTACGAGCAGTACTTC
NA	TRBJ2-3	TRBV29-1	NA	CSVEMASRATDTQYF	TGCAGCGTTGAAATGGCTAGCCGGGCCACAGATACGCAGTATTTT
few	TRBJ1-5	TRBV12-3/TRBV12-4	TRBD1	CASSLTGVNQPQHF	TGTGCCAGCAGTTTAACAGGGGTGAATCAGCCCCAGCATTTT
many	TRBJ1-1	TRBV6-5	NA	CASSLATATEAFF	TGTGCCAGCAGCCTAGCGACAGCCACTGAAGCTTTCTTT
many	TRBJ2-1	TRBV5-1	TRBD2	CASSRGSAGAVDEQFF	TGCGCCAGCAGCCGCGGCTCGGCGGGAGCAGTGGATGAGCAGTTCTTC
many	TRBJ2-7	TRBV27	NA	CASSPLGRSSYEQYF	TGTGCCAGCAGTCCCCTAGGACGGAGCTCCTACGAGCAGTACTTC
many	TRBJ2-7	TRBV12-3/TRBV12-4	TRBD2	CASSVPSAGGPYEQYF	TGTGCCAGCAGTGTCCCCAGCGCGGGAGGGCCATACGAGCAGTACTTC
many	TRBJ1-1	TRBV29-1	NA	CSVADRMNTEAFF	TGCAGCGTCGCTGACAGGATGAACACTGAAGCTTTCTTT
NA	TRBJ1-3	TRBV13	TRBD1	CASSFGQGSSGNTIYF	TGTGCCAGCAGCTTTGGACAGGGGAGCTCTGGAAACACCATATATTTT
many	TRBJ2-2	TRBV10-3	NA	CAISGKTVNTGELFF	TGTGCCATCAGTGGGAAGACAGTGAACACCGGGGAGCTGTTTTTT
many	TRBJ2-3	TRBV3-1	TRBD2	CASSQDLGLAGTIDTQYF	TGTGCCAGCAGCCAAGATTTGGGACTAGCGGGAACCATAGATACGCAGTATTTT
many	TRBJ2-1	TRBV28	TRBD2	CASSSTSGSWGEQFF	TGTGCCAGCAGTTCCACTAGCGGGAGCTGGGGTGAGCAGTTCTTC
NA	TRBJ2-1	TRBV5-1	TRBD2	CASSLGTSGTYNEQFF	TGCGCCAGCAGCTTGGGTACTAGCGGTACCTACAATGAGCAGTTCTTC
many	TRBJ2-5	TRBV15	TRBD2	CATSRDHGEGEIVQETQYF	TGTGCCACCAGCAGAGATCACGGGGAGGGTGAGATTGTCCAAGAGACCCAGTACTTC